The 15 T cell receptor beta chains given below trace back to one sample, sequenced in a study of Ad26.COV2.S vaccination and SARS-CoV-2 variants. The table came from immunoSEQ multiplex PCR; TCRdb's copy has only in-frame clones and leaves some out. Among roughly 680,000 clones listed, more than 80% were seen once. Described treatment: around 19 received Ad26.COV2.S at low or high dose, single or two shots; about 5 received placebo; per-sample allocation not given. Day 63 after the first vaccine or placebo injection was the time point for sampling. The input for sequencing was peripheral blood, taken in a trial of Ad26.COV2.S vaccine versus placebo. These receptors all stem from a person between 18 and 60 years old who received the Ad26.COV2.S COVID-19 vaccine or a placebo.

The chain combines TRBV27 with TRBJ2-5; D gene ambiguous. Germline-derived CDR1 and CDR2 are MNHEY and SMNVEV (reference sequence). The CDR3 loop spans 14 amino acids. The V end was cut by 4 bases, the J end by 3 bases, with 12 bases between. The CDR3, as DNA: TGTGCCAGCAGTTCCGGCGCGCGAGAAGAGACCCAGTACTTC. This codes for CASSSGAREETQYF.

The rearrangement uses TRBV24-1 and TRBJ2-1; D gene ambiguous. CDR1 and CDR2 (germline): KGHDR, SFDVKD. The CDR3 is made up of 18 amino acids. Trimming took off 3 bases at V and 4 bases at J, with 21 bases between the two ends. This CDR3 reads CATSDTPTGTGPYNEQFF. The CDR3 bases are TGTGCCACCAGTGATACCCCCACGGGCACCGGACCTTACAATGAGCAGTTCTTC.

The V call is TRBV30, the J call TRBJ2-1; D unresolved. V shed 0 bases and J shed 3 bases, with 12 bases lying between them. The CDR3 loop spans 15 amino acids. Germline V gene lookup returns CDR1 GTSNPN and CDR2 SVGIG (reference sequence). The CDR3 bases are TGTGCCTGGAGTGTACGGAGTGGAGACTACAATGAGCAGTTCTTC. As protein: CAWSVRSGDYNEQFF.

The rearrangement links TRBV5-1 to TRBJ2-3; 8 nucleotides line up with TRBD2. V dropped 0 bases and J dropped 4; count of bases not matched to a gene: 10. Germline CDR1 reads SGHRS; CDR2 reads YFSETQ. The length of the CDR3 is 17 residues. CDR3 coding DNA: TGCGCCAGCAGCTTGGACCCTGGCGGGGGGTTGGCAGATACGCAGTATTTT. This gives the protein CASSLDPGGGLADTQYF.

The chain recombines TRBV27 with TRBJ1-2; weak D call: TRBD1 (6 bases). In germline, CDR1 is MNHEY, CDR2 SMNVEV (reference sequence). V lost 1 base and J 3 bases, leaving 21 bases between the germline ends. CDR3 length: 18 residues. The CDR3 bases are TGTGCCAGCAGTTTATTTGGGGGGCAGGGTGGGATTTACTATGGCTACACCTTC. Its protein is CASSLFGGQGGIYYGYTF.

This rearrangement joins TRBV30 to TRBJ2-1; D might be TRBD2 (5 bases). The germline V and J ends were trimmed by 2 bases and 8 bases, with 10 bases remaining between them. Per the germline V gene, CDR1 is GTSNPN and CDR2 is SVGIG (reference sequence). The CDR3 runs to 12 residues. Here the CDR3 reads CAWSLGGYEQFF. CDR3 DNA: TGTGCCTGGAGTCTTGGAGGCTATGAGCAGTTCTTC.

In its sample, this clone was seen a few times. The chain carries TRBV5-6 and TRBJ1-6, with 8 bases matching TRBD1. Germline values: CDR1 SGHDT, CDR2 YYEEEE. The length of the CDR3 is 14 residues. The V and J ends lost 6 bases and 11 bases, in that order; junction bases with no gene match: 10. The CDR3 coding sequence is TGTGCCAGCACCCTCGGACAGGGAATTGCACCCCTCCACTTT. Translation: CASTLGQGIAPLHF.

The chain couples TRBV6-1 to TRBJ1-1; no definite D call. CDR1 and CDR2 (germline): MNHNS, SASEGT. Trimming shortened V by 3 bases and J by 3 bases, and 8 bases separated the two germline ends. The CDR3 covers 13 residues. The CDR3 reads CASSDQSYTEAFF. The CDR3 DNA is TGTGCCAGCAGTGATCAGAGTTACACTGAAGCTTTCTTT.

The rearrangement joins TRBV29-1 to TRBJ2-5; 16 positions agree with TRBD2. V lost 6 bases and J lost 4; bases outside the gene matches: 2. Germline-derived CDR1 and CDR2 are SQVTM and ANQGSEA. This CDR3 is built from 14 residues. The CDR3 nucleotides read TGCAGCGTGGGGACTAGCGGGGGGGTAGAGACCCAGTACTTC. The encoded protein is CSVGTSGGVETQYF.

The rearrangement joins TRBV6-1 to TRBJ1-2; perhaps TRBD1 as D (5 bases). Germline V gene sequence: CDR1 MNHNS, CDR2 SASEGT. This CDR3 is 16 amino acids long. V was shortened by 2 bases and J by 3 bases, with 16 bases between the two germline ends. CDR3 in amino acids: CASSEPGTLGHYGYTF. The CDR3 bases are TGTGCCAGCAGTGAACCCGGGACCTTAGGGCACTATGGCTACACCTTC.

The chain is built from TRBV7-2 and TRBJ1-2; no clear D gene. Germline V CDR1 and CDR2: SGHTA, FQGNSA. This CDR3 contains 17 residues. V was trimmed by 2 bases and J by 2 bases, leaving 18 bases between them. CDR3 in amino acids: CASSLSAPGEGNYGYTF. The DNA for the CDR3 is TGTGCCAGCAGCTTAAGTGCCCCCGGGGAGGGAAACTATGGCTACACCTTC.

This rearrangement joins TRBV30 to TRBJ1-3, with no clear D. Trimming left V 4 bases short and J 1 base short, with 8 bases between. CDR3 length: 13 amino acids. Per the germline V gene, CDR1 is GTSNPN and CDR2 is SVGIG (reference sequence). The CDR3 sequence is CAWMYGSGNTIYF. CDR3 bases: TGTGCCTGGATGTACGGGTCTGGAAACACCATATATTTT.

The CDR3 protein is CSVGRGQGTGELFF. CDR3 nucleotides: TGCAGCGTTGGCAGGGGACAGGGTACCGGGGAGCTGTTTTTT. V and J are TRBV29-1 and TRBJ2-2, with 9 bases that match TRBD1. Per the germline V gene, CDR1 is SQVTM and CDR2 is ANQGSEA. V lost 4 bases and J lost 5; bases outside the gene matches: 5. CDR3 length equals 14 residues.

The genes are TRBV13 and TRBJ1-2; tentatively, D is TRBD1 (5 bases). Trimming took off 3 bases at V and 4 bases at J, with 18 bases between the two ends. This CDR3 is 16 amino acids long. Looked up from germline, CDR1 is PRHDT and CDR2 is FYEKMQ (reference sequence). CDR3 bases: TGTGCCAGCAGCTTCCTCGCTACCCGGAGGGGCTATGGCTACACCTTC. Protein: CASSFLATRRGYGYTF.

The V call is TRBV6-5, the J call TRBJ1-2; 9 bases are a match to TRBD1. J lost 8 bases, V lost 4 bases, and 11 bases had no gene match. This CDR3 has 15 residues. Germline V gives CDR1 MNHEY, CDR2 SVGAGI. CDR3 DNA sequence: TGTGCCAGCAGTTCCACAGGGGGCCAACCGGAAGGCTACACCTTC. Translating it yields CASSSTGGQPEGYTF.